Following are 3 T cell receptor beta chains from one sample sequenced in a study of vaccination and CD4 T cells after COVID-19. Noted treatment: approximately nine-day PBMC culture with coronavirus spike peptide pools or control peptides (ViraFEST assay). CD4+ T cells that had been cultured provided DNA sequenced with the Oncomine TCR Beta short-read assay. TCRdb reprocessed the PCR reads with MiXCR, giving one entry per CDR3 protein. Of over 11,000 distinct CDR3 sequences listed, around 55% are singletons. The antigens of these receptors remain unknown. Sequenced material: CD4+ T cells from blood, cultured in vitro, taken before SARS-CoV-2 vaccination. The receptors stem from a human donor who had recovered from COVID-19.

The CDR3 loop is CSANDGSGNTIYF. DNA for the CDR3: TGCAGTGCTAATGACGGCTCTGGAAACACCATATATTTT. This rearrangement joins TRBV20-1 to TRBJ1-3; unclear D gene. Deletions cut 4 bases from V and 0 bases from J, with 7 bases between. This CDR3 has 13 residues. Germline values: CDR1 DFQATT, CDR2 SNEGSKA (reference sequence).

This sequence joins TRBV20-1 and TRBJ1-2; TRBD1 matches at 7 bases. Trimming at V came to 1 base and at J to 2 bases, leaving 7 bases not matched to a gene. This CDR3 has 15 amino acids. Germline CDR1 DFQATT, CDR2 SNEGSKA (reference sequence). CDR3 region: CSARGPTGKNYGYTF. In DNA form, the CDR3 reads TGCAGTGCTAGAGGACCGACAGGGAAAAACTATGGCTACACCTTC.

This clonotype was found a few times. The chain has TRBV20-1 and TRBJ1-5; 7 bases align to TRBD1. Unmatched junction bases numbered 13, after V lost 5 bases and J lost 0 bases. This CDR3 spans 17 amino acids. Per germline, CDR1 DFQATT and CDR2 SNEGSKA (reference sequence). This chain's CDR3 is CSASRQGASYSNQPQHF. Written as DNA, the CDR3 is TGCAGTGCTTCGCGACAGGGCGCTTCCTATAGCAATCAGCCCCAGCATTTT.